Shown below are 26 T cell receptor beta chains from a single sample sequenced in a study of lymphopenia after photon versus proton radiotherapy. Generated by immunoSEQ multiplex PCR, the TCRdb table keeps only in-frame clones and is missing some. Of 25,000 to 40,000 clones listed, roughly 84% were seen once; the top ten hold more than 12%. The starting material was peripheral blood, obtained from a patient treated with proton-based radiotherapy. These receptors were taken from a woman aged 70 to 79 with pancreatic cancer.

V usage is TRBV28 and J usage is TRBJ2-2; 9 bases align to TRBD2. With 1 base clipped from V and 8 bases from J, the junction kept 8 bases outside the gene matches. The germline V gene encodes CDR1 MDHEN and CDR2 SYDVKM. This CDR3 spans 16 amino acids. As DNA, the CDR3 is TGTGCCAGCAGTTTATATGTTAGCGGGAGTGCAGGGGAGCTGTTTTTT. It encodes CASSLYVSGSAGELFF.

This clone has just a few counts. The chain combines TRBV7-8 with TRBJ1-4, with D maybe TRBD1 (5 bases). This CDR3 is built from 15 residues. V was clipped by 0 bases and J by 8 bases, with 13 bases between them. The germline gives CDR1 SGHVS, CDR2 FQNEAQ. This CDR3 reads CASSLASGAGEKLFF. CDR3 coding DNA: TGTGCCAGCAGCTTAGCATCCGGGGCGGGGGAAAAACTGTTTTTT.

The V and J genes are TRBV19 and TRBJ1-5; 11 bases line up with TRBD1. The ends lost 6 bases at V and 7 bases at J; junction bases unmatched: 8. The germline gives CDR1 LNHDA, CDR2 SQIVND (reference sequence). This CDR3 has 15 amino acids. The DNA of the CDR3 is TGTGCCAGTAGAACGGACAGGGGGCGGGAACAGCCCCAGCATTTT. It specifies CASRTDRGREQPQHF.

The J gene is TRBJ1-6, the V gene TRBV7-9, with unresolved D. The CDR3 is made up of 14 amino acids. CDR1 and CDR2 from the germline V gene are SEHNR and FQNEAQ (reference sequence). V was shortened by 0 bases and J by 13 bases, with 13 bases between the two germline ends. The CDR3 reads CASSLADGGYPLHF. The CDR3 bases are TGTGCCAGCAGCTTAGCGGATGGAGGATATCCCCTCCACTTT.

The rearrangement links TRBV5-1 to TRBJ1-5, with D perhaps matching TRBD1 (5 bases). Germline V lookup: CDR1 SGHRS, CDR2 YFSETQ. There are 13 residues in the CDR3. The germline V and J ends were trimmed by 4 bases and 2 bases, with 7 bases remaining between them. The DNA for the CDR3 is TGCGCCAGCAGCCGGGACGGCAATCAGCCCCAGCATTTT. Its protein is CASSRDGNQPQHF.

V usage is TRBV2 and J usage is TRBJ1-4; D possibly corresponds to TRBD1 (5 bases). In germline, CDR1 is SNHLY, CDR2 FYNNEI. Between the trimmed V and J ends, which lost 8 bases and 0 bases, there was a span of 10 bases. This CDR3 spans 14 amino acids. The CDR3 reads CASDGGATNEKLFF. The CDR3, as DNA: TGTGCCAGCGACGGGGGTGCAACTAATGAAAAACTGTTTTTT.

The chain carries TRBV29-1 and TRBJ2-7; no reliable D call. V was cut by 2 bases and J by 2 bases, with 7 bases left in between. This CDR3 contains 12 residues. CDR1 SQVTM and CDR2 ANQGSEA come from the germline V gene. The CDR3 coding sequence is TGCAGCGTTGAAACGGCCGCCTACGAGCAGTACTTC. It translates to CSVETAAYEQYF.

V usage is TRBV18 and J usage is TRBJ1-1, with 8 bases fitting TRBD1. After removal of 4 bases from V and 4 bases from J, the junction contained 8 bases not matched to a gene. Germline lookup yields CDR1 KGHSH and CDR2 LQKENI. The CDR3 is 15 amino acids. CDR3 in DNA: TGTGCCAGCTCACGTGACCAGGGGGCGGGCACTGAAGCTTTCTTT. It translates to CASSRDQGAGTEAFF.

The rearrangement links TRBV21-1 to TRBJ1-2. TRBV21-1 is tagged as a pseudogene. The CDR3 covers 9 residues. CDR3 nucleotide sequence: TGTGCCAGTAGACTTGGCTACACCTTC. Encoded protein: CASRLGYTF.

On this clone: This same CDR3 is encoded by further DNA sequences in the sample. V gene TRBV28 combines with J gene TRBJ2-5; 11 bases agree with TRBD2. This CDR3 contains 15 residues. The germline gives CDR1 MDHEN, CDR2 SYDVKM. The V segment lost 6 bases and the J segment 5 bases; nucleotides outside the gene matches: 8. CDR3 protein: CASRVAGGGLETQYF. The CDR3 DNA sequence: TGTGCCAGCAGAGTAGCGGGAGGGGGTTTGGAGACCCAGTACTTC.

By share of the sample, this clone is medium-sized. The chain's CDR3 is CAIQVSDYYNEQFF. The CDR3, as DNA: TGTGCCATCCAGGTTTCAGACTACTACAATGAGCAGTTCTTC. The chain recombines TRBV7-2 with TRBJ2-1, with a weak D call TRBD2 (5 bases). In germline, CDR1 is SGHTA, CDR2 FQGNSA. Trimming shortened V by 10 bases and J by 3 bases, and 16 bases separated the two germline ends. The length of the CDR3 is 14 residues.

This chain links TRBV27 with TRBJ1-2; D is unresolved. V shed 8 bases and J shed 2 bases, with 18 bases lying between them. Germline CDR1 is MNHEY and CDR2 is SMNVEV (reference sequence). The CDR3 runs 15 residues. CDR3 nucleotide sequence: TGTGCCAGCGGAGTTCAACCAGGACCAAACTATGGCTACACCTTC. Its protein is CASGVQPGPNYGYTF.

This clone was counted once. This chain joins TRBV19 and TRBJ1-5; D not certain. The CDR3 is 12 residues long. V was trimmed by 3 bases and J by 9 bases, leaving 9 bases between them. The germline V gene has CDR1 LNHDA and CDR2 SQIVND (reference sequence). CDR3 sequence reads: CASSIEMGPQHF. DNA for the CDR3: TGTGCCAGTAGTATCGAGATGGGGCCCCAGCATTTT.

This chain connects TRBV28 to TRBJ1-5, with D possibly TRBD1 on 5 matching bases. V was cut by 5 bases and J by 2 bases, with 22 bases left in between. Germline values: CDR1 MDHEN, CDR2 SYDVKM. The CDR3 has 18 amino acids. CDR3 region: CASSPPRGGPRGNQPQHF. CDR3 sequence (DNA): TGTGCCAGCAGTCCCCCCCGTGGGGGTCCCCGGGGCAATCAGCCCCAGCATTTT.

The rearrangement links TRBV19 to TRBJ1-1; tentative D call: TRBD1 (6 bases). The V gene's germline CDR1 is LNHDA and CDR2 SQIVND (reference sequence). The CDR3 covers 15 residues. Trimming left V 0 bases short and J 6 bases short, with 14 bases between. This CDR3 is CASSIDRQGLAEAFF. The CDR3 DNA sequence: TGTGCCAGTAGTATAGATCGGCAGGGGCTGGCTGAAGCTTTCTTT.

V is TRBV7-3 and J is TRBJ2-1, with a tentative D call TRBD2 (5 bases). V lost 4 bases to trimming and J lost 0 bases, with 10 bases between them. The V gene's germline CDR1 is SGHTA and CDR2 FQGTGA. The CDR3 length is 15 residues. This chain's CDR3 is CASSSSGNSYNEQFF. The CDR3 nucleotides are TGTGCCAGCAGCTCGAGCGGAAACTCCTACAATGAGCAGTTCTTC. The full variable domain, in which reference TRBV7-3 and TRBJ2-1 provide the parts outside the CDR3, is GAGVSQTPSNKVTEKGKYVELRCDPISGHTALYWYRQSLGQGPEFLIYFQGTGAADDSGLPNDRFFAVRPEGSVSTLKIQRTERGDSAVYLCASSSSGNSYNEQFFGPGTRLTVL.

The J gene is TRBJ2-3, the V gene TRBV27; D is possibly TRBD2 (6 bases). The germline CDR1 and CDR2 sequences are MNHEY and SMNVEV (reference sequence). This CDR3 has 14 amino acids. The germline V and J ends were trimmed by 5 bases and 2 bases, with 11 bases remaining between them. Here the CDR3 DNA reads TGTGCCAGCAGTAGGTGGACTAACACAGATACGCAGTATTTT. The encoded protein is CASSRWTNTDTQYF.

This clone turned up a few times. This chain joins TRBV18 and TRBJ2-5; D is undetermined. The CDR3 is made up of 11 amino acids. CDR1 and CDR2 from the germline V gene are KGHSH and LQKENI. V lost 3 bases and J lost 3, with 2 bases in between. CDR3 residues: CASSPKETQYF. Written as DNA, the CDR3 is TGTGCCAGCTCACCGAAAGAGACCCAGTACTTC.

This chain joins TRBV11-2 and TRBJ2-3; D is unresolved. CDR1 and CDR2 (germline): SGHAT, FQNNGV. There are 15 residues in the CDR3. The V end was cut by 2 bases, the J end by 0 bases, with 9 bases between. CDR3 DNA sequence: TGTGCCAGCAGCTTAAACACTTATAGCACAGATACGCAGTATTTT. It is translated as CASSLNTYSTDTQYF. Full variable domain (rest looked up from reference TRBV11-2 and TRBJ2-3): EAGVAQSPRYKIIEKRQSVAFWCNPISGHATLYWYQQILGQGPKLLIQFQNNGVVDDSQLPKDRFSAERLKGVDSTLKIQPAKLEDSAVYLCASSLNTYSTDTQYFGPGTRLTVL.

Comment on this clone: Mismatch with germline at one junction end may stem from a read error. The chain's CDR3 is CASSSENQETQYF. DNA for the CDR3: TGTGCTAGCAGTTCCGAGAATCAAGAGACCCAGTACTTC. The chain couples TRBV7-7 to TRBJ2-5; no definite D call. This CDR3 spans 13 amino acids. Germline values: CDR1 SSHAT, CDR2 FNYEAQ (reference sequence).

This chain links TRBV10-1 with TRBJ1-1; D gene ambiguous. V lost 4 bases to trimming and J lost 2 bases, with 14 bases between them. The CDR3 is 15 residues long. The germline CDR1 and CDR2 sequences are WNHNN and SYGVQD (reference sequence). In DNA, the CDR3 is TGCGCCAGCAGTGGATCGGACTACCTAAACACTGAAGCTTTCTTT. This translates into CASSGSDYLNTEAFF.

This sequence joins TRBV4-1 and TRBJ2-1; 12 bases match TRBD2. This CDR3 is built from 19 residues. Per the germline V gene, CDR1 is MGHRA and CDR2 is YSYEKL. V lost 6 bases and J lost 0; bases outside the gene matches: 12. CDR3 protein: CASSSPGLAGPSSYNEQFF. The CDR3 nucleotides are TGCGCCAGCAGTTCTCCGGGACTAGCGGGTCCGAGCTCCTACAATGAGCAGTTCTTC.

The rearrangement uses TRBV27 and TRBJ2-3, with D possibly being TRBD2 (6 bases). Germline V gives CDR1 MNHEY, CDR2 SMNVEV (reference sequence). This CDR3 is built from 17 residues. V was pared by 1 base and J by 6 bases, with 20 bases between. This CDR3 is CASSLWGGNGRWDTQYF. CDR3 bases: TGTGCCAGCAGTTTATGGGGCGGGAACGGCCGGTGGGATACGCAGTATTTT.

Only one count was recorded for this clone. The chain employs TRBV6-1 and TRBJ2-7; the D gene is possibly TRBD1 (5 bases). CDR3 length: 14 residues. V was trimmed by 8 bases and J by 2 bases, leaving 16 bases between them. Germline lookup yields CDR1 MNHNS and CDR2 SASEGT. The CDR3 DNA reads TGTGCCAGCGGTCAGGGATACGGAACCTACGAGCAGTACTTC. It encodes CASGQGYGTYEQYF.

This rearrangement joins TRBV5-5 to TRBJ2-1; 15 nucleotides match TRBD2. The CDR3 has 20 amino acids. CDR1 is SGHKS and CDR2 is YYEKEE in the germline V gene (reference sequence). Trimming cost V 3 bases and J 4 bases; bases outside gene matches: 14. This CDR3 reads CASSSGTSGRRLTKYNEQFF. DNA of the CDR3: TGTGCCAGCAGCTCCGGGACTAGCGGGAGGAGGCTGACTAAATACAATGAGCAGTTCTTC.

This clone occurred a few times. The chain uses TRBV30 and TRBJ1-1, with a possible D match to TRBD1 (6 bases). The CDR3 length is 13 residues. Germline V gene sequence: CDR1 GTSNPN, CDR2 SVGIG (reference sequence). Trimming left V 2 bases short and J 7 bases short, with 14 bases between. The CDR3 loop reads CAWSSQGFVEAFF. The CDR3 DNA is TGTGCCTGGAGTTCACAGGGTTTTGTTGAAGCTTTCTTT.